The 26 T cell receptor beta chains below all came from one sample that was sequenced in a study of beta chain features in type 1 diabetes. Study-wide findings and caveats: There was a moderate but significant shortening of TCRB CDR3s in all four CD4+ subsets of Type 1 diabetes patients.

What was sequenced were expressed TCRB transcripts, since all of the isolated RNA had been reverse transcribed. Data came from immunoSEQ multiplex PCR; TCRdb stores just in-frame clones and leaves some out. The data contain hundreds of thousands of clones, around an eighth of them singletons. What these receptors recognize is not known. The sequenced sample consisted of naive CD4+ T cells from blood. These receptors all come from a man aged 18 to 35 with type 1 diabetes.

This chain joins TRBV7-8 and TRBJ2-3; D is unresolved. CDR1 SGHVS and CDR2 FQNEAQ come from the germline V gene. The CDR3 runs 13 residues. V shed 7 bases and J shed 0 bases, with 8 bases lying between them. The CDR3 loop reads CASIPGSTDTQYF. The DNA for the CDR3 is TGTGCCAGCATCCCTGGGAGCACAGATACGCAGTATTTT.

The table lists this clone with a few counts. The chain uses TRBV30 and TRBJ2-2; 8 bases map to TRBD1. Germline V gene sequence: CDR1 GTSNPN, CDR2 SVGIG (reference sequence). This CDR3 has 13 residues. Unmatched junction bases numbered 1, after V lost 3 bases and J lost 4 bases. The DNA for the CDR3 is TGTGCCTGGAGACAGGGGGGCACCGGGGAGCTGTTTTTT. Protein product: CAWRQGGTGELFF.

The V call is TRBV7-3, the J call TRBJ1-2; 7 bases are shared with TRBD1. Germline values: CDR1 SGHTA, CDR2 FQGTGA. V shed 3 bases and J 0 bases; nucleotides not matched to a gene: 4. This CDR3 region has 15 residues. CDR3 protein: CASSFGTEPNYGYTF. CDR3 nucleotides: TGTGCCAGCAGCTTTGGGACAGAACCTAACTATGGCTACACCTTC.

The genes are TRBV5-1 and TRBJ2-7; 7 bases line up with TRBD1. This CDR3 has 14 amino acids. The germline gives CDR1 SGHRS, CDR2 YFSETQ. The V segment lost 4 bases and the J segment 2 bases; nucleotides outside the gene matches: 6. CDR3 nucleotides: TGCGCCAGCAGCCTGGGGACAGCGACCTACGAGCAGTACTTC. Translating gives CASSLGTATYEQYF.

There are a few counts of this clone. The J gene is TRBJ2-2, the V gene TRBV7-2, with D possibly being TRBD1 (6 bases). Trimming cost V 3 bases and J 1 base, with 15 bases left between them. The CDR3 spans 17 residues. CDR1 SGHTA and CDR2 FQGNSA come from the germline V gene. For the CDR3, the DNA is TGTGCCAGCAGCTTGCATCCCTTGACAGGGAACACCGGGGAGCTGTTTTTT. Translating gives CASSLHPLTGNTGELFF.

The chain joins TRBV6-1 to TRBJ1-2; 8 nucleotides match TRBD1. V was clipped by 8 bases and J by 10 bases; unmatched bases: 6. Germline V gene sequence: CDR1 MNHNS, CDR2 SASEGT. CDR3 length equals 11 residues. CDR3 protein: CASGMTGAYTF. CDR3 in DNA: TGTGCCAGCGGTATGACAGGGGCCTACACCTTC.

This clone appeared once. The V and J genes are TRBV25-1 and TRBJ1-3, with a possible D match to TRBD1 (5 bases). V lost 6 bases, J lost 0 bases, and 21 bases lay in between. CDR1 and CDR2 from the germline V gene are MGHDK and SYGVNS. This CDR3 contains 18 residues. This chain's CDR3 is CASSINPGRFPSGNTIYF. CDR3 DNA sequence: TGTGCCAGCAGCATCAACCCGGGACGGTTTCCCTCTGGAAACACCATATATTTT.

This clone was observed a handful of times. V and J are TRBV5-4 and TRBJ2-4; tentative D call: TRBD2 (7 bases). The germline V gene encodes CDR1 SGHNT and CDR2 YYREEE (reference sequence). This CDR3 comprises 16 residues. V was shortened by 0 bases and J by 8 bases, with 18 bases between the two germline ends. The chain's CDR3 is CASSLAGGGGRDIQYF. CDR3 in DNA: TGTGCCAGCAGCTTGGCCGGGGGCGGGGGTAGGGACATTCAGTACTTC.

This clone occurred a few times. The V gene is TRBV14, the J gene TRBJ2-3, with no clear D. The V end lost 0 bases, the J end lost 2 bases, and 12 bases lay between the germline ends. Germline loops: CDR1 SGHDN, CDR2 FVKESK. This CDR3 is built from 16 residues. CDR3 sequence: CASSQEYQSDTDTQYF. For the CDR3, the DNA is TGTGCCAGCAGCCAAGAATATCAGAGTGACACAGATACGCAGTATTTT. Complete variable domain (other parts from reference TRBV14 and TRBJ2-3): EAGVTQFPSHSVIEKGQTVTLRCDPISGHDNLYWYRRVMGKEIKFLLHFVKESKQDESGMPNNRFLAERTGGTYSTLKVQPAELEDSGVYFCASSQEYQSDTDTQYFGPGTRLTVL.

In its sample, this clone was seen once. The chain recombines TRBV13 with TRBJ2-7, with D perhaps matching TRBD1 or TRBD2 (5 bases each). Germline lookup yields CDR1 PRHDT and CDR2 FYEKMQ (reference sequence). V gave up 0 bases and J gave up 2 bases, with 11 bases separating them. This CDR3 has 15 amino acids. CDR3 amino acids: CASSLGVGVAYEQYF. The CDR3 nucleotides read TGTGCCAGCAGCTTAGGCGTGGGGGTAGCCTACGAGCAGTACTTC.

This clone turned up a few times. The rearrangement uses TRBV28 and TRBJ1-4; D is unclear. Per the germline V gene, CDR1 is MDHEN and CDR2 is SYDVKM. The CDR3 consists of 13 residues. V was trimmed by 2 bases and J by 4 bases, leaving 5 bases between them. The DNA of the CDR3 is TGTGCCAGCAGTTTAGTGAGTAATGAAAAACTGTTTTTT. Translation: CASSLVSNEKLFF.

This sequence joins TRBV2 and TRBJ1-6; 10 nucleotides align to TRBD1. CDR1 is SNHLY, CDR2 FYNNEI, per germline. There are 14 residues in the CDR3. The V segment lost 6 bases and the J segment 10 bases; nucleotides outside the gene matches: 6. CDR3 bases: TGTGCCAGCAGCGGGACAGGGGATAGGTCACCCCTCCACTTT. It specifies CASSGTGDRSPLHF.

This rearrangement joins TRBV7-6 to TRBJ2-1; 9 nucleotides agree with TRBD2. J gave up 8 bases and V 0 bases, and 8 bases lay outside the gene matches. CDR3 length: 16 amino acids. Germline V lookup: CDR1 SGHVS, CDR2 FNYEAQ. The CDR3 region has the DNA TGTGCCAGCAGCTTAGCGCGGGATAGCGGGGGAGATGAGCAGTTCTTC. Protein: CASSLARDSGGDEQFF.

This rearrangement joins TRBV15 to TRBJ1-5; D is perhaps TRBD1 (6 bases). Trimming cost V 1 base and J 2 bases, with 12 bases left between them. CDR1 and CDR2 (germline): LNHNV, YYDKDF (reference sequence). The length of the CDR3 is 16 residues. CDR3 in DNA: TGTGCCACCAGCAGAGTGTGGGGGGCAGGCAATCAGCCCCAGCATTTT. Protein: CATSRVWGAGNQPQHF.

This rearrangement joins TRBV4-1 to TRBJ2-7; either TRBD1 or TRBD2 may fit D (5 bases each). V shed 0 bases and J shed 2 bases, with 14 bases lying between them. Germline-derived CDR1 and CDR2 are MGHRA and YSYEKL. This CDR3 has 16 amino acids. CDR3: CASSQERKGRTYEQYF. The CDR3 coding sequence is TGCGCCAGCAGCCAAGAAAGGAAGGGACGTACCTACGAGCAGTACTTC.

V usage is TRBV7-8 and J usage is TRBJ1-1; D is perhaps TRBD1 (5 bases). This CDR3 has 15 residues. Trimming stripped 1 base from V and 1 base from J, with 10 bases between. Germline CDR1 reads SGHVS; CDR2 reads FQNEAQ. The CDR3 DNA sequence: TGTGCCAGCAGCTTAGGCGGGGCTGGGAACACTGAAGCTTTCTTT. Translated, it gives CASSLGGAGNTEAFF.

CDR3 in DNA: TGCGCCAGCAGCTTGGCGGACAGGGTTAATGGCTACACCTTC. Protein sequence: CASSLADRVNGYTF. V and J are TRBV5-1 and TRBJ1-2, with 8 bases fitting TRBD1. V shed 0 bases and J 6 bases; nucleotides not matched to a gene: 4. Germline loops: CDR1 SGHRS, CDR2 YFSETQ. CDR3 length: 14 residues.

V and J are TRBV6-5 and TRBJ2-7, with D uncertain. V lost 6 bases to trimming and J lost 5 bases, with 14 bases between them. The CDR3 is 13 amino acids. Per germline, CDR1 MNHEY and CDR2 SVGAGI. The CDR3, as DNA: TGTGCCAGCAGCCTCTCGGAGAGCCACGAGCAGTACTTC. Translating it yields CASSLSESHEQYF.

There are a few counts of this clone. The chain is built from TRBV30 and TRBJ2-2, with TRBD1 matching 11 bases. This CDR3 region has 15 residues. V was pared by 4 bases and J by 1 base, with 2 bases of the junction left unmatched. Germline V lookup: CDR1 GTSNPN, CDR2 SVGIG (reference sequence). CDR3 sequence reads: CAWKGQGVNTGELFF. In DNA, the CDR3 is TGTGCCTGGAAGGGACAGGGGGTGAACACCGGGGAGCTGTTTTTT.

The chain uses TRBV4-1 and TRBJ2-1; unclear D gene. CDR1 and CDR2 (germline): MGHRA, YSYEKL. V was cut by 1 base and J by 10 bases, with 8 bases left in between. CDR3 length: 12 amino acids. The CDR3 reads CASSQAFAEQFF. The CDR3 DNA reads TGCGCCAGCAGCCAAGCGTTCGCCGAGCAGTTCTTC.

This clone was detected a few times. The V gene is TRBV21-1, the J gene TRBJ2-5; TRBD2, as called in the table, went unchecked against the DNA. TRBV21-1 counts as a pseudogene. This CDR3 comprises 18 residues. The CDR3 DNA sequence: TGTGCCAGCACCTCCGCGGGACTAGCGGGGTACTGGGAAGAGACCCAGTACTTC. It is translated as CASTSAGLAGYWEETQYF.

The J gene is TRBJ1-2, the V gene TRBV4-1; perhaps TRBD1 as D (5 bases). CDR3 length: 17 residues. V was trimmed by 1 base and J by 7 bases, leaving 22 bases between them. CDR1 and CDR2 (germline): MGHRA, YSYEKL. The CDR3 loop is CASSQVWEGRVSGGYTF. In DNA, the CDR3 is TGCGCCAGCAGCCAAGTTTGGGAGGGGCGGGTGTCGGGTGGCTACACCTTC.

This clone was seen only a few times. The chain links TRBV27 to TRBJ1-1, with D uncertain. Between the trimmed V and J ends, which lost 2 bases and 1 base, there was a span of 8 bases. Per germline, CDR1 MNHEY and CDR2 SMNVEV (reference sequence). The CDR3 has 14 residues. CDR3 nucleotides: TGTGCCAGCAGTTTAGAGCTAACGAACACTGAAGCTTTCTTT. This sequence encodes CASSLELTNTEAFF.

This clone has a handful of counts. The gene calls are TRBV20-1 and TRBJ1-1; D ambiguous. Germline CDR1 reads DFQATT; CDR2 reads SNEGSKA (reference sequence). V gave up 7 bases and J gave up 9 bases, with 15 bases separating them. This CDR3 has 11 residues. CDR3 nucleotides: TGCAGTGTTCTCTCGGAGCTCAAAGCTTTCTTT. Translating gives CSVLSELKAFF.

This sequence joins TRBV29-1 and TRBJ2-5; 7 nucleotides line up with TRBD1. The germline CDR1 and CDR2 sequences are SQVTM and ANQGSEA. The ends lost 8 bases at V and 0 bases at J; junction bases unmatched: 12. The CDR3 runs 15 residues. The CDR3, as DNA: TGCAGCTGCACCCGATCGGGACAGTACCAAGAGACCCAGTACTTC. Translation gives CSCTRSGQYQETQYF.

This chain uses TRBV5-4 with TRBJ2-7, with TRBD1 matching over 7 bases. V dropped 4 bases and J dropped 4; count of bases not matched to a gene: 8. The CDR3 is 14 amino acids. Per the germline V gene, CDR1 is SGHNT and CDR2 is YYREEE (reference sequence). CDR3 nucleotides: TGTGCCAGCAGCCTACATCAGGGGGAATACGAGCAGTACTTC. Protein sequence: CASSLHQGEYEQYF.